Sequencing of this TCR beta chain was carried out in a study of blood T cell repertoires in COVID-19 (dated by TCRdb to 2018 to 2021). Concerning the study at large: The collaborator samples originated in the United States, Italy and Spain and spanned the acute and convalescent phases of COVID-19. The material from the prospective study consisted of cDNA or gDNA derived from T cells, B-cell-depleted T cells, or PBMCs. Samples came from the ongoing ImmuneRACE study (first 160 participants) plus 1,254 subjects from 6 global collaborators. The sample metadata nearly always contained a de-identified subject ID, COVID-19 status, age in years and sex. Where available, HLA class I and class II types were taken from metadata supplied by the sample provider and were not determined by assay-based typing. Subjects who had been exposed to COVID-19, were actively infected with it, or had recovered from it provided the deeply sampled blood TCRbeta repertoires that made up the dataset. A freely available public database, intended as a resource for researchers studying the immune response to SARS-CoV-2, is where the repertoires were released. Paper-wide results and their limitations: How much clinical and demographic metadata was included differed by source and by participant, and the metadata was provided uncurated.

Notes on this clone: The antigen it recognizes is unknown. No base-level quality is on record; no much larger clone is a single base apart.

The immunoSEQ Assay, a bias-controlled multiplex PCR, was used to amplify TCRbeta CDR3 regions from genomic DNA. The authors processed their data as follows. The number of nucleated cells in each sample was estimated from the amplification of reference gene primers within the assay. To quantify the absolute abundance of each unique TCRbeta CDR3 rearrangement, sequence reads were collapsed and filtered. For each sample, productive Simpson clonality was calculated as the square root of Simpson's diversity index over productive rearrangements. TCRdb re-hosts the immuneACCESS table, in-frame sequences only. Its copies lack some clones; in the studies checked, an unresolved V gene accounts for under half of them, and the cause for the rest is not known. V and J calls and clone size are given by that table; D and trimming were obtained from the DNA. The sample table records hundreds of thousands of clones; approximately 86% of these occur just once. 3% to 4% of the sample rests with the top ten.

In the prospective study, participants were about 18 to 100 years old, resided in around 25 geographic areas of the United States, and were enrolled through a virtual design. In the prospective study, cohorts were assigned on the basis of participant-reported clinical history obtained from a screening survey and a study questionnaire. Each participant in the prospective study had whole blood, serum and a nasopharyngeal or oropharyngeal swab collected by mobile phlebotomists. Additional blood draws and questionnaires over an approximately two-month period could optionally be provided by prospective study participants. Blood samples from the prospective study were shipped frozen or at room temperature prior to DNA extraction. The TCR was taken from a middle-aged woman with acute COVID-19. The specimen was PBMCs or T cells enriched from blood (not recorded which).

At the DNA level, the sequence is TGTGCCAGCAGCCAATCGGAATCAGGGCAACCCACAGATACGCAGTATTTT. Translated, this is CASSQSESGQPTDTQYF. The chain employs TRBV16 and TRBJ2-3, with TRBD1 as a weak D call on 5 bases. The germline V gene sets CDR1 to KGHSY and CDR2 to FQNENV. The CDR3 covers 17 residues, taking in both the cysteine and the phenylalanine. The only DNA kept is the CDR3, 51 bases in frame from the first base. V and J are truncated by 0 bases and 2 bases respectively, leaving an intervening sequence of 15 bases.